This section outlines one TCR beta chain sequence together with its context. Its antigen is as yet unknown. Primers included in the PCR were 60 Vbeta and 13 Jbeta primers. How the authors handled the data: Unique TCR beta chains numbered around 80 million in a later analysis, with approximately 10 million shared. TCRdb's copy holds only in-frame clones and misses some; the assay was immunoSEQ multiplex PCR. Clonal size and the V and J genes are those of that table, whereas D and trimming came from the DNA. The repertoire includes 80,000 or so clones, over 70% of them detected once, and more than 7% sits in the top ten. This sample is drawn from a study of cytomegalovirus exposure and HLA in healthy donors. Study-level findings and limits: Association with HLA alleles at 0.05 false discovery rate was found for 16,951 TCR beta sequences in a later analysis. Previous analysis showed most TCR beta V segments were productive about 87% or about 30% of the time. Roughly uniform depth of sequencing across donors was assumed in presence/absence analyses.

CDR3 size: 16 residues. The junction had 10 bases not matched to a gene; V was cut back by 4 bases and J by 2 bases. From germline, CDR1 is KGHSH and CDR2 LQKENI. The clonotype originates from a woman in her 40s in good health and CMV-seronegative. This chain links TRBV18 with TRBJ2-7; the match to TRBD2 covers 8 bases. Sequences were obtained from PBMCs. CDR3: CASSLRGDAGTYEQYF. In DNA form, the CDR3 reads TGTGCCAGCTCACTGCGGGGGGATGCGGGTACCTACGAGCAGTACTTC. The full variable domain, in which reference TRBV18 and TRBJ2-7 provide the parts outside the CDR3, is NAGVMQNPRHLVRRRGQEARLRCSPMKGHSHVYWYRQLPEEGLKFMVYLQKENIIDESGMPKERFSAEFPKEGPSILRIQQVVRGDSAAYFCASSLRGDAGTYEQYFGPGTRLTVT.